This is a list of T cell receptor beta chains from one sample in a study of PD-1 blockade in classical Hodgkin lymphoma. The assay was immunoSEQ multiplex PCR, and TCRdb's table has in-frame clones only and misses some. The table includes more than 25,000 clones, around 84% detected once. The sample consisted of peripheral blood mononuclear cells (PBMCs), taken at baseline. The receptors here all came from a human donor with classical Hodgkin lymphoma. Each CDR3 is given with its conserved first and last residue. Each record gives: D gene, V gene, clone size, J gene, CDR3 DNA, CDR3 protein. A D gene is named only where the DNA matches it firmly. Size tells how often a clone was seen (once, few, many) or the class of an expanded clone, and some rows leave it out.

D gene: NA; V gene: TRBV5-1; clone size: NA; J gene: TRBJ1-1; CDR3 DNA: TGCGCCAGCAGCCCGTTCCAGGGGATGAACACTGAAGCTTTCTTT; CDR3 protein: CASSPFQGMNTEAFF
D gene: TRBD2; V gene: TRBV5-1; clone size: NA; J gene: TRBJ2-7; CDR3 DNA: TGCGCCAGCAGCCTACCGGGACTAGCTAATATTTACGAGCAGTACTTC; CDR3 protein: CASSLPGLANIYEQYF
D gene: TRBD1; V gene: TRBV5-1; clone size: NA; J gene: TRBJ2-2; CDR3 DNA: TGCGCCAGCAGCTGGGGACAGGGGAACACCGGGGAGCTGTTTTTT; CDR3 protein: CASSWGQGNTGELFF
D gene: NA; V gene: TRBV2; clone size: NA; J gene: TRBJ2-5; CDR3 DNA: TGTGCCAGCAGTGAATACAGCGACCAAGAGACCCAGTACTTC; CDR3 protein: CASSEYSDQETQYF
D gene: NA; V gene: TRBV6-6; clone size: NA; J gene: TRBJ2-1; CDR3 DNA: TGTGCCAGCAGCCCTGGGGGGAGCTCCTACAATGAGCAGTTCTTC; CDR3 protein: CASSPGGSSYNEQFF
D gene: NA; V gene: TRBV5-6; clone size: NA; J gene: TRBJ2-7; CDR3 DNA: TGTGCCAGCAGCTTGCCGGGGGCTAGCGAGCAGTACTTC; CDR3 protein: CASSLPGASEQYF
D gene: NA; V gene: TRBV6-5; clone size: NA; J gene: TRBJ2-2; CDR3 DNA: TGTGCCAGCAGTCTCGCGGGGGCCACCGGGGAGCTGTTTTTT; CDR3 protein: CASSLAGATGELFF
D gene: NA; V gene: TRBV6-4; clone size: NA; J gene: TRBJ1-6; CDR3 DNA: TGTGCCAGCAGCGCTGACTGGGTCAAATCTCTAAATTCACCCCTCCACTTT; CDR3 protein: CASSADWVKSLNSPLHF
D gene: TRBD1; V gene: TRBV5-1; clone size: NA; J gene: TRBJ2-7; CDR3 DNA: TGCGCCAGCACCCGGGTGGGGGACAGGACGGACGAGCAGTACTTC; CDR3 protein: CASTRVGDRTDEQYF
D gene: TRBD2; V gene: TRBV10-3; clone size: NA; J gene: TRBJ2-5; CDR3 DNA: TGTGCCATCAGCCGACTAGCGGGGGTATCCCAAGAGACCCAGTACTTC; CDR3 protein: CAISRLAGVSQETQYF
D gene: NA; V gene: TRBV7-9; clone size: NA; J gene: TRBJ2-7; CDR3 DNA: TGTGCCAGCAGCTTAATCGGGGGTCCCTACGAGCAGTACTTC; CDR3 protein: CASSLIGGPYEQYF
D gene: NA; V gene: TRBV14; clone size: NA; J gene: TRBJ1-1; CDR3 DNA: TGTGCCAGCAGCCAGACGTCGACAGGGAACACTGAAGCTTTCTTT; CDR3 protein: CASSQTSTGNTEAFF
D gene: NA; V gene: TRBV5-6; clone size: NA; J gene: TRBJ2-4; CDR3 DNA: TGTGCCAGCAGTCTATTCGGAGGGGAGAGGAACATTCAGTACTTC; CDR3 protein: CASSLFGGERNIQYF
D gene: NA; V gene: TRBV9; clone size: NA; J gene: TRBJ2-1; CDR3 DNA: TGTGCCAGCAGCGTCGGGGGTTCCAAGGGAGACAATGAGCAGTTCTTC; CDR3 protein: CASSVGGSKGDNEQFF
D gene: TRBD1; V gene: TRBV29-1; clone size: NA; J gene: TRBJ1-5; CDR3 DNA: TGCAGCGTGGCTACCGGGACAGATAATCAGCCCCAGCATTTT; CDR3 protein: CSVATGTDNQPQHF
D gene: NA; V gene: TRBV7-9; clone size: once; J gene: TRBJ2-3; CDR3 DNA: TGTGCCAGCAGCTTACGGCAGGGCCAAATCCTAAGCACAGATACGCAGTATTTT; CDR3 protein: CASSLRQGQILSTDTQYF
D gene: NA; V gene: TRBV14; clone size: NA; J gene: TRBJ1-4; CDR3 DNA: TGTGCCAGCAGCCAAAGCCCCGGGGCTAATGAAAAACTGTTTTTT; CDR3 protein: CASSQSPGANEKLFF
D gene: NA; V gene: TRBV7-8; clone size: NA; J gene: TRBJ2-1; CDR3 DNA: TGTGCCAGCAGCCAGTTTAGTTTTAATGAGCAGTTCTTC; CDR3 protein: CASSQFSFNEQFF
D gene: TRBD1; V gene: TRBV5-1; clone size: NA; J gene: TRBJ1-3; CDR3 DNA: TGCGCCAGCAGCTTGGGTGGACAGGGGGCTGGAAACACCATATATTTT; CDR3 protein: CASSLGGQGAGNTIYF
D gene: TRBD2; V gene: TRBV4-2; clone size: NA; J gene: TRBJ2-7; CDR3 DNA: TGTGCCAGCAGCCAAGATCCGGGACTAGCGTTCTACGAGCAGTACTTC; CDR3 protein: CASSQDPGLAFYEQYF
D gene: TRBD2; V gene: TRBV5-1; clone size: NA; J gene: TRBJ2-5; CDR3 DNA: TGCGCCAGCAGCTCGGGGACTAGCGGAAAAGAGACCCAGTACTTC; CDR3 protein: CASSSGTSGKETQYF
D gene: NA; V gene: TRBV5-1; clone size: NA; J gene: TRBJ2-5; CDR3 DNA: TGCGCCAGCAGCTTGAGCGGGACAGCTGAAGAGACCCAGTACTTC; CDR3 protein: CASSLSGTAEETQYF
D gene: NA; V gene: TRBV9; clone size: NA; J gene: TRBJ2-2; CDR3 DNA: TGTGCCAGCACCCTAAGGGATTTCGCCGGGGAGCTGTTTTTT; CDR3 protein: CASTLRDFAGELFF